This section outlines one TCR beta chain sequence together with its context. Its antigen is still unknown. The CDR3 spans 14 residues. Germline assignment: CDR1 SGHRS and CDR2 YFSETQ. The J segment lost 4 bases and the V segment lost 0 bases, leaving 3 bases of the junction unmatched. This entry is derived from a study of T cell responses to AZD1222 COVID-19 vaccine. Findings and limits, study-wide: Spike-specific TCR breadth and depth went up after people got two AZD1222 doses.

The table came from immunoSEQ multiplex PCR; TCRdb's copy has only in-frame clones and leaves some out. Here the sample spans around 74,000 clones, about 91% being singletons. The rearrangement uses TRBV5-1 and TRBJ1-1; 7 positions agree with TRBD1. The sequence was collected from an adult in good health. Sequences were derived from peripheral blood, sampled on day 0 of MenACWY control vaccination. The CDR3 spells CASSLDRGGTEAFF. DNA for the CDR3: TGCGCCAGCAGCTTGGACAGGGGCGGCACTGAAGCTTTCTTT.